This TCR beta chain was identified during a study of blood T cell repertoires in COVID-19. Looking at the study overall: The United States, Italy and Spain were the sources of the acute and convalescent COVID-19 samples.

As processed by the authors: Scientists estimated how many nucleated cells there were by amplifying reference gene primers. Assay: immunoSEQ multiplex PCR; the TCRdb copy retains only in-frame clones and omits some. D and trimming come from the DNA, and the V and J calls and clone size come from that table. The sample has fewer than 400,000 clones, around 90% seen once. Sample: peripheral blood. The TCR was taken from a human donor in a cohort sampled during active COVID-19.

Here the CDR3 DNA reads TGTGCCAGCAGCTCGCGGACAGGGGGAGACACCGGGGAGCTGTTTTTT. This codes for CASSSRTGGDTGELFF. The rearrangement uses TRBV11-1 and TRBJ2-2; 10 nucleotides line up with TRBD1. CDR1 and CDR2 (germline): SGHAT, FQDESV (reference sequence). The CDR3 is made up of 16 amino acids. Losses at the gene ends were 4 bases for V and 3 bases for J; bases not matched to a gene: 5.